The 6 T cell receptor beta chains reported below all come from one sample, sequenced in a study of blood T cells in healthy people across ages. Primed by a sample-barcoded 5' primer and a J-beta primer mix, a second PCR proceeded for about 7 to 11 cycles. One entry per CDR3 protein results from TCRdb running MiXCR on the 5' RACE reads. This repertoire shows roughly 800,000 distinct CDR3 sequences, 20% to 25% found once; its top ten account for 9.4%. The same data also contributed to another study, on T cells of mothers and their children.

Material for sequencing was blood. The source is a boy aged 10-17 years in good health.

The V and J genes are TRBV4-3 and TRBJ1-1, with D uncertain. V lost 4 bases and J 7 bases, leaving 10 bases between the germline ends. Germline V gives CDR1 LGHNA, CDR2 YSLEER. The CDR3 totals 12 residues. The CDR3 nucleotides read TGCGCCAGCAGCCGAAACAGAAATGAAGCTTTCTTT. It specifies CASSRNRNEAFF.

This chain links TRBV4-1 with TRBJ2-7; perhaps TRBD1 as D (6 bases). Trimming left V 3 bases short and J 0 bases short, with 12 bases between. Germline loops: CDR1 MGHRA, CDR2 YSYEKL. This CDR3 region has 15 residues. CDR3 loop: CASSHVGASSYEQYF. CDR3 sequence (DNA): TGCGCCAGCAGCCACGTGGGGGCAAGCTCCTACGAGCAGTACTTC.

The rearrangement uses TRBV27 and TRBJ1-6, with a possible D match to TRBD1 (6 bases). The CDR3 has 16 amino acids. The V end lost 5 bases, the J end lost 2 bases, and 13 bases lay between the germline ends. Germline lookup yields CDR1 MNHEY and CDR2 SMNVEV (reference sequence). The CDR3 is CASSPIGDTYNSPLHF. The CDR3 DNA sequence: TGTGCCAGCAGTCCCATAGGGGACACCTATAATTCACCCCTCCACTTT.

For the CDR3, the DNA is TGCGCCAGCAGCCAAGGCTCCCAAGCGGGAGCTTTTGAGCAGTACTTC. It codes for CASSQGSQAGAFEQYF. V gene TRBV4-1 combines with J gene TRBJ2-7; 8 positions match TRBD2. The junction had 12 bases not matched to a gene; V was cut back by 1 base and J by 7 bases. Germline CDR1 MGHRA, CDR2 YSYEKL. The CDR3 length is 16 residues.

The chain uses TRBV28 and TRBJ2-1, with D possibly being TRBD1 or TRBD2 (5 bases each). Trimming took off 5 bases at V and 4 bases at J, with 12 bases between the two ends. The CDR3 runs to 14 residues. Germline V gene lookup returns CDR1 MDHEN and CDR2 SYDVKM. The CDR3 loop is CASSLTGQYNEQFF. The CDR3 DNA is TGTGCCAGCAGTCTAACGGGGCAATACAATGAGCAGTTCTTC.

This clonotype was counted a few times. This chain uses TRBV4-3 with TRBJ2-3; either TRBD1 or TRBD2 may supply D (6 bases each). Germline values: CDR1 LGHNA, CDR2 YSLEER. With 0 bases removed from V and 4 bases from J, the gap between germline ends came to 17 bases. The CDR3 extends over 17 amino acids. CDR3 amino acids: CASSQDRRGEGADTQYF. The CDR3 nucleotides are TGCGCCAGCAGCCAAGATCGGCGGGGTGAGGGGGCAGATACGCAGTATTTT.